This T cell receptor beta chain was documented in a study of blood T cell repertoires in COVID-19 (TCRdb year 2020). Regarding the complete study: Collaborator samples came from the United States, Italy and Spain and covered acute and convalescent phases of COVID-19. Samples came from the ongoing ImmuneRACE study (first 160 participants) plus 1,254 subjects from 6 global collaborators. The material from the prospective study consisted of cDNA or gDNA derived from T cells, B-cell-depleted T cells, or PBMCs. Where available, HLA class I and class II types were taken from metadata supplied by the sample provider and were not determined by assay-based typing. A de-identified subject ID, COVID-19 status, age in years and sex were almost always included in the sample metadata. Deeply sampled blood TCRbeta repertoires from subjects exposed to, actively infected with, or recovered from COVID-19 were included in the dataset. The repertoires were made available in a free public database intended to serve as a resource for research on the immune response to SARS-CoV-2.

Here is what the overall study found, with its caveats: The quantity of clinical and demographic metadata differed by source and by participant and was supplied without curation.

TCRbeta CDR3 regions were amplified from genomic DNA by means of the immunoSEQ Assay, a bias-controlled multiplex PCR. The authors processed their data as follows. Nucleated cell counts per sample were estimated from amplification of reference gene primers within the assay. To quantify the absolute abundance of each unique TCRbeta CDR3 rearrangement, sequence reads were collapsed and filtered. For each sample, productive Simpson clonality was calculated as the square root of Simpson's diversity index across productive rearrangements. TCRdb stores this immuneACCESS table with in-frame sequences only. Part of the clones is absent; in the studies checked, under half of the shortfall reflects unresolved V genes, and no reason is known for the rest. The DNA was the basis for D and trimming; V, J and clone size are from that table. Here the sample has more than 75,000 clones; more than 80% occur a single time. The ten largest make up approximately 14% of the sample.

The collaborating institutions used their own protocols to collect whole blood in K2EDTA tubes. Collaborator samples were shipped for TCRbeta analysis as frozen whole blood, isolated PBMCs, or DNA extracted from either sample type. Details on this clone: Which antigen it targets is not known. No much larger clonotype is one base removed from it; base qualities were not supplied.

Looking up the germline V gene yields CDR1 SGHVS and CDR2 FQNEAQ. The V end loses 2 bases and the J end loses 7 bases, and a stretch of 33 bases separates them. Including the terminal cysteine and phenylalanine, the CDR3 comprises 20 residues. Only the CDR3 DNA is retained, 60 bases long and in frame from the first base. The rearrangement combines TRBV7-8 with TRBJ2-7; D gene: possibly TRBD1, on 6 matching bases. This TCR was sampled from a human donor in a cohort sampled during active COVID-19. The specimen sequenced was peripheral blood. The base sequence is TGTGCCAGCAGCTTAAGGTGGGGACAAGGCGGAGGCCGTGGATCGGGGGAGCAGTACTTC. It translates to CASSLRWGQGGGRGSGEQYF.